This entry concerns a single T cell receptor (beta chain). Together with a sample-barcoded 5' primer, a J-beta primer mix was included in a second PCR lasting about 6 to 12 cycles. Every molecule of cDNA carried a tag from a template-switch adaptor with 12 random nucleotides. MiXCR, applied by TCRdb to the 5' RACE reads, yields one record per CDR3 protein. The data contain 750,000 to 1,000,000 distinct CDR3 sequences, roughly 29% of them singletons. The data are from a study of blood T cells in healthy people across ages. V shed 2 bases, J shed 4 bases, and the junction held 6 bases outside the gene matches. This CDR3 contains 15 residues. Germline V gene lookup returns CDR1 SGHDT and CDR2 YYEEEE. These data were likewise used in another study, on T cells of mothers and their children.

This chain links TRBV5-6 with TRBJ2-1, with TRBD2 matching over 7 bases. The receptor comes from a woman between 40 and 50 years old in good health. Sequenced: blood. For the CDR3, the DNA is TGTGCCAGCAGCTTCGGGACTATCCCTTACAATGAGCAGTTCTTC. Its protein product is CASSFGTIPYNEQFF.